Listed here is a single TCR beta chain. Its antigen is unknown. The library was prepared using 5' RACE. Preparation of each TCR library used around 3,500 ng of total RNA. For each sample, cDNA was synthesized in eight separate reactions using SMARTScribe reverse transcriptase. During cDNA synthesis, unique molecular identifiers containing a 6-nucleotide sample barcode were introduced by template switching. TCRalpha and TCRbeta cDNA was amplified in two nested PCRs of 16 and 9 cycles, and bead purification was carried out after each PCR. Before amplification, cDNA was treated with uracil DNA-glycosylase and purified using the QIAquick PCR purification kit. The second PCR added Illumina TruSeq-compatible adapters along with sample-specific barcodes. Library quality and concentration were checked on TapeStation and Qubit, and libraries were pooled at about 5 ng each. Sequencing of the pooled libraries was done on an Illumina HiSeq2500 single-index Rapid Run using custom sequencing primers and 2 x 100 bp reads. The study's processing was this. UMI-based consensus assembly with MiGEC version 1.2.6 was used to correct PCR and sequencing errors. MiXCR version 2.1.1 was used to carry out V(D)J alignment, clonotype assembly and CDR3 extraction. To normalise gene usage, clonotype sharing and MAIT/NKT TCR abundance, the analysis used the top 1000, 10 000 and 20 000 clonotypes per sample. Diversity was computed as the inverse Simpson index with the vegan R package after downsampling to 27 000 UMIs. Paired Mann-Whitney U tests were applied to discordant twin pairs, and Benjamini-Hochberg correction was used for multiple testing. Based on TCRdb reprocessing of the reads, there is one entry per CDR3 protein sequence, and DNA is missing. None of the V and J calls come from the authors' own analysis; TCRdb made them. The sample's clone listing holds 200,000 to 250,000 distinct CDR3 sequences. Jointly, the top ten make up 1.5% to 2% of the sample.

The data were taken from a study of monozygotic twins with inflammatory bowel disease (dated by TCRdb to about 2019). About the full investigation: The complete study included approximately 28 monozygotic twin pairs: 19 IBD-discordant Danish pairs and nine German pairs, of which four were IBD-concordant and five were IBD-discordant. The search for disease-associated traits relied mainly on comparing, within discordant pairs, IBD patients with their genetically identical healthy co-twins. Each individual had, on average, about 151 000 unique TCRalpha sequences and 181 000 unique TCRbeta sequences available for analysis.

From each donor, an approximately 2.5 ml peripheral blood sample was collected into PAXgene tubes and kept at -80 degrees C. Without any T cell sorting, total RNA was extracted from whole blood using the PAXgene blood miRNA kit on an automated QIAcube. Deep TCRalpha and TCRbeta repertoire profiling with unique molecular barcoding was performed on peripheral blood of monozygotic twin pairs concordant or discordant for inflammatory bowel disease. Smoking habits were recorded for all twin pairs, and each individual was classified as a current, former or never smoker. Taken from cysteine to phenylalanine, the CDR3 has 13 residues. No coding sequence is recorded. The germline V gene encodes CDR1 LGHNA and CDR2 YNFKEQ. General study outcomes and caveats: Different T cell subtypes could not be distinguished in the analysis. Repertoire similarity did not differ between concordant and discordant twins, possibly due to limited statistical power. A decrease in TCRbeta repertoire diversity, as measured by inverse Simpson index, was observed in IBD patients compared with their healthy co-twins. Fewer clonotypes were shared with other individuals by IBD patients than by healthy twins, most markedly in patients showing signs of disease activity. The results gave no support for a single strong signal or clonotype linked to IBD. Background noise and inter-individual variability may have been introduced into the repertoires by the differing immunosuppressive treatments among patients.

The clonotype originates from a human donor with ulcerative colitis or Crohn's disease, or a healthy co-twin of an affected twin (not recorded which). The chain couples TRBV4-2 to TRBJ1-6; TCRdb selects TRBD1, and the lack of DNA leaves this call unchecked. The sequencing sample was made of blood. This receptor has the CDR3 CASSQAGLPPLHF.